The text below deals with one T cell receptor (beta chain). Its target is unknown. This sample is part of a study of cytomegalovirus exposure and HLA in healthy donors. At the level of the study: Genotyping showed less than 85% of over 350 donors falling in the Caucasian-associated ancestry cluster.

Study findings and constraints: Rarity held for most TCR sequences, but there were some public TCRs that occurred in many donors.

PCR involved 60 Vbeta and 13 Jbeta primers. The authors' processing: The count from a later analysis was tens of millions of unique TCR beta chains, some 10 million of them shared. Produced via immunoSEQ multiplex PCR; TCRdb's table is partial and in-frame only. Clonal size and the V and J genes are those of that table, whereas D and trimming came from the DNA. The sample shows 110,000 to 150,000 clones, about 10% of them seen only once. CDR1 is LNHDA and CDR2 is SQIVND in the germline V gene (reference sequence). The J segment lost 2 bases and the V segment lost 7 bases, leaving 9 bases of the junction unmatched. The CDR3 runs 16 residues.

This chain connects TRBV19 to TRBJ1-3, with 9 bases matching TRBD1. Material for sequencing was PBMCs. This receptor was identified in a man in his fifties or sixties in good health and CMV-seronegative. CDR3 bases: TGTGCCAGTACCCTAATACAGGGGGCGGCTGGAAACACCATATATTTT. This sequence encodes CASTLIQGAAGNTIYF.